The 14 T cell receptor beta chains presented below share a single source sample, sequenced in a study of T cells after somatic rescue of genetic block. The table came from immunoSEQ multiplex PCR; TCRdb's copy has only in-frame clones and leaves some out. Of 11,000 or so clones in the sample, 78% are singletons; the top ten hold more than 7.5%. Sequenced sample: peripheral blood mononuclear cells (PBMCs). The origin of the receptors is a boy aged 10-17 years.

The J gene is TRBJ2-5, the V gene TRBV2, with D hard to call. Trimming stripped 5 bases from V and 5 bases from J, with 9 bases between. Germline assignment: CDR1 SNHLY and CDR2 FYNNEI. The CDR3 length is 12 residues. The CDR3: CASSSERETQYF. The DNA of the CDR3 is TGTGCCAGCAGTAGCGAACGGGAGACCCAGTACTTC.

The chain links TRBV6-5 to TRBJ2-2, with D tentatively TRBD1 or TRBD2 (5 bases each). Per the germline V gene, CDR1 is MNHEY and CDR2 is SVGAGI. The CDR3 totals 16 residues. V lost 2 bases, J lost 1 base, and 11 bases lay in between. CDR3 nucleotide sequence: TGTGCCAGCAGTTACCGCCGGGACGGGAACACCGGGGAGCTGTTTTTT. Its translation: CASSYRRDGNTGELFF.

The chain combines TRBV29-1 with TRBJ2-1, with 8 bases matching TRBD2. J gave up 9 bases and V 6 bases, and 4 bases lay outside the gene matches. The CDR3 spans 11 residues. CDR1 SQVTM and CDR2 ANQGSEA come from the germline V gene. The CDR3 DNA follows: TGCAGCGTCGGCACTAGCGGTGAGCAGTTCTTC. Protein: CSVGTSGEQFF.

The V gene is TRBV9, the J gene TRBJ2-7; D is perhaps TRBD1 (6 bases). Germline V gives CDR1 SGDLS, CDR2 YYNGEE. Trimming removed 0 bases from V and 5 bases from J, with 9 bases in between. The CDR3 has 13 residues. The CDR3 DNA is TGTGCCAGCAGCGTAGGTCACAGGGACGAGCAGTACTTC. It codes for CASSVGHRDEQYF.

A single count supports this clone. The chain has TRBV6-6 and TRBJ2-3, with TRBD1 matching over 7 bases. The CDR3 sequence is 16 residues long. The J segment lost 4 bases and the V segment lost 4 bases, leaving 11 bases of the junction unmatched. CDR1 is MNHNY, CDR2 SVGAGI, per germline (reference sequence). This CDR3 reads CASSLSPGQLADTQYF. The DNA of the CDR3 is TGTGCCAGCAGTTTGTCGCCGGGACAGCTTGCAGATACGCAGTATTTT.

The chain links TRBV18 to TRBJ1-3; possible D gene TRBD1, 5 bases. Trimming stripped 1 base from V and 0 bases from J, with 7 bases between. This CDR3 has 15 amino acids. Per the germline V gene, CDR1 is KGHSH and CDR2 is LQKENI. The CDR3 nucleotides are TGTGCCAGCTCACCACTGGGGGGCTCTGGAAACACCATATATTTT. Its protein is CASSPLGGSGNTIYF.

This rearrangement joins TRBV7-9 to TRBJ2-3; 7 bases agree with TRBD2. The CDR3 contains 18 residues. The V gene end was trimmed by 5 bases and the J gene end by 0 bases; junction bases not matched to a gene: 14. Germline CDR1 SEHNR, CDR2 FQNEAQ (reference sequence). CDR3 in amino acids: CASSKGRAGDSSTDTQYF. The CDR3 coding sequence is TGTGCCAGCAGCAAGGGGCGGGCGGGGGATTCTAGCACAGATACGCAGTATTTT.

The chain combines TRBV27 with TRBJ1-4; D is undetermined. The germline V and J ends were trimmed by 6 bases and 11 bases, with 10 bases remaining between them. The CDR3 runs to 11 residues. Looked up from germline, CDR1 is MNHEY and CDR2 is SMNVEV (reference sequence). CDR3 residues: CASSRGGKLFF. The CDR3 DNA sequence: TGTGCCAGCAGCCGAGGCGGGAAACTGTTTTTT.

J is TRBJ2-4 and V is TRBV21-1. TRBV21-1 is a documented pseudogene. The CDR3 covers 15 residues. The CDR3 DNA reads TGTGCCAGCAGCAAATGGGGAATAGCCAAAAACATTCAGTACTTC. Its translation is CASSKWGIAKNIQYF.

The chain is built from TRBV9 and TRBJ2-2; D is undetermined. This CDR3 has 10 residues. CDR1 SGDLS and CDR2 YYNGEE come from the germline V gene. The V and J ends lost 8 bases and 6 bases respectively, with 5 bases between them. CDR3 nucleotides: TGTGCCAGGAGTCCCGGGGAGCTGTTTTTT. It is translated as CARSPGELFF.

This chain uses TRBV9 with TRBJ2-3, with D perhaps TRBD1 (5 bases). Trimming removed 4 bases from V and 4 bases from J, with 10 bases in between. The CDR3 spans 13 residues. Per germline, CDR1 SGDLS and CDR2 YYNGEE. CDR3 bases: TGTGCCAGCAGCTCCGCAGGGTCAGATACGCAGTATTTT. Translating it yields CASSSAGSDTQYF.

By share of the sample, this clone is medium-sized. The rearrangement links TRBV7-2 to TRBJ2-7; perhaps TRBD2 as D (6 bases). CDR1 is SGHTA, CDR2 FQGNSA, per germline. The CDR3 spans 17 residues. V was clipped by 1 base and J by 3 bases, with 19 bases between them. Here the CDR3 reads CASSLDGGGLSGYEQYF. As DNA, the CDR3 is TGTGCCAGCAGCTTAGACGGTGGAGGACTATCGGGCTACGAGCAGTACTTC.

This chain uses TRBV2 with TRBJ2-7, with 9 nucleotides matching TRBD1. The CDR3 contains 15 residues. Germline V gene lookup returns CDR1 SNHLY and CDR2 FYNNEI. V shed 1 base and J 3 bases; nucleotides not matched to a gene: 4. The CDR3 DNA sequence: TGTGCCAGCAGTGAAGGGACAGGGGAGGGCTACGAGCAGTACTTC. This translates into CASSEGTGEGYEQYF.

The rearrangement uses TRBV5-1 and TRBJ1-4; tentative D call: TRBD1 (5 bases). CDR3 length equals 14 residues. Germline V gene lookup returns CDR1 SGHRS and CDR2 YFSETQ. Trimming stripped 0 bases from V and 3 bases from J, with 6 bases between. The CDR3 region is CASSLGGANEKLFF. The CDR3, as DNA: TGCGCCAGCAGCTTGGGAGGGGCTAATGAAAAACTGTTTTTT.